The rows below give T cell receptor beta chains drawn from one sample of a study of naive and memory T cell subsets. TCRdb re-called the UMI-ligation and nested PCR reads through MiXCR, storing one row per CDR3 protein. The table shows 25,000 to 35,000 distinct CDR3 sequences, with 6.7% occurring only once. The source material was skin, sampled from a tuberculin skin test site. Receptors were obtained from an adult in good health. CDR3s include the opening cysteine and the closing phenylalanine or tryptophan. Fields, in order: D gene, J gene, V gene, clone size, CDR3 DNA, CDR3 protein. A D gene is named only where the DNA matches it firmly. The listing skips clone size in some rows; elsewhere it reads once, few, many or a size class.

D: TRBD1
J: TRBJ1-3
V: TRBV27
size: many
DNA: TGTGCCAGCAGTCCCCGGGACAGCTCTGGAAACACCATATATTTT
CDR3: CASSPRDSSGNTIYF

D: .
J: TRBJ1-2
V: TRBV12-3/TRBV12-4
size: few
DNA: TGTGCCAGTGGGCCGGACGACACCTTC
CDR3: CASGPDDTF

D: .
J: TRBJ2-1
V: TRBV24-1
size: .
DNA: TGTGCCACCAGTGATGCAAACCCGACGACAGGATACAATGAGCAGTTCTTC
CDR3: CATSDANPTTGYNEQFF

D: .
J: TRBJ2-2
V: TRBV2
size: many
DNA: TGTGCCAGCAGTGAAGTGGCGGGGGCCAACACCGGGGAGCTGTTTTTT
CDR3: CASSEVAGANTGELFF

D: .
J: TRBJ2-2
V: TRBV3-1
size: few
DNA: TGTGCCAGCAAACGACAGGCGTCCACCGGGGAGCTGTTTTTT
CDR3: CASKRQASTGELFF

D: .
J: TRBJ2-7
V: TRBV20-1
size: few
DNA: TGCAGTGCTAGAGATCCGGACAGCTTCTACTACGAGCAGTACTTC
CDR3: CSARDPDSFYYEQYF

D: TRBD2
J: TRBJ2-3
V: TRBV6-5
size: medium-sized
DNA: TGTGCCAGCAGTTTACTAGCGGGGGGCACAGATACGCAGTATTTT
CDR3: CASSLLAGGTDTQYF

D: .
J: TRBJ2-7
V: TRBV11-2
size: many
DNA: TGTGCCAGCAGCTTAGATCGTTCCTACGAGCAGTACTTC
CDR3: CASSLDRSYEQYF

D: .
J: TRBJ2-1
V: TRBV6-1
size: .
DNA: TGTGCCAGCAGTGAGCGGAGGTCCTACAATGAGCAGTTCTTC
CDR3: CASSERRSYNEQFF

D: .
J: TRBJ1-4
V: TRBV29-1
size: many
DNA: TGCAGCGCTTCTTTGAGTTCCGGGTCTAATGAAAAACTGTTTTTT
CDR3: CSASLSSGSNEKLFF

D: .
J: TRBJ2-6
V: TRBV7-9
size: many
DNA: TGTGCCAGCGAGGGGGCCAACGTCCTGACTTTC
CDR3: CASEGANVLTF

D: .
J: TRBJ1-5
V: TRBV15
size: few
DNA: TGTGCCACCAGCAGACTTGTGGACAGTAGCAATCAGCCCCAGCATTTT
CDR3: CATSRLVDSSNQPQHF

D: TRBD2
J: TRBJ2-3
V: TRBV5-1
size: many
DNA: TGCGCCAGCAGACTTGGACTAGCGGGGGGCAACACAGATACGCAGTATTTT
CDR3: CASRLGLAGGNTDTQYF

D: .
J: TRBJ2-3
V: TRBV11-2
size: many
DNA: TGTGCCAGCAACGGACCCGTCGCGCAGTATTTT
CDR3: CASNGPVAQYF

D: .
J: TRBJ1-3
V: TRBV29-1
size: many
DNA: TGCAGCGTATGTTTATTGGGAAACACCATATATTTT
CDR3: CSVCLLGNTIYF

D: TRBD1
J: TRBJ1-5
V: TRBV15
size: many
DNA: TGTGCCACCAGCAGAGCCTCAGGGGGGCGCGGTCAGCCCCAGCATTTT
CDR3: CATSRASGGRGQPQHF

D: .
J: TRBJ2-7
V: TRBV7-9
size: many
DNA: TGTGCCAGCAGCTTATTCACCTACGAGCAGTACTTC
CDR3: CASSLFTYEQYF

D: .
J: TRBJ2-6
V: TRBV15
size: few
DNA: TGTGCCACCAGCAGAGCGAGGGGCGTCCTGACTTTC
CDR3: CATSRARGVLTF

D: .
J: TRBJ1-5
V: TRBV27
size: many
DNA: TGTGCCAGCGGTGACATTACGGGCAATCAGCCCCAGCATTTT
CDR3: CASGDITGNQPQHF

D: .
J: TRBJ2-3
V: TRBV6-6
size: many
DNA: TGTGCCAGCAGTTTTAGGGCTAGCACAGATACGCAGTATTTT
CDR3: CASSFRASTDTQYF

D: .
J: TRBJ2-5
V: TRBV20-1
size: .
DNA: TGCAGTGCTAGACCAGGACAAGAGACCCAGTACTTC
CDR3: CSARPGQETQYF

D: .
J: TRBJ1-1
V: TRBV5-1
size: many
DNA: TGCGCCAGCAGCCCCCCGGCGCAGGGGATTAGGACTGAAGCTTTCTTT
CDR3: CASSPPAQGIRTEAFF

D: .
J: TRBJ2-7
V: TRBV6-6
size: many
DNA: TGTGCCAGCAGTCAGACTAGGGAGTACGAGCAGTACTTC
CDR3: CASSQTREYEQYF

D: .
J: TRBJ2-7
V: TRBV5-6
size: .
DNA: TGTGCCAGCAGCTTGATAGACAGCTACTCCTACGAGCAGTACTTC
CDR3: CASSLIDSYSYEQYF

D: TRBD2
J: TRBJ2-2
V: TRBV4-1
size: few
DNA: TGCGCCAGCAGCCAGGAGCGGGGGCCGAACACCGGGGAGCTGTTTTTT
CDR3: CASSQERGPNTGELFF

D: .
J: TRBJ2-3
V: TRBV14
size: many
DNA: TGTGCCAGCAGAAGGTTGGCCGGTACCTCTCCCCAGTATTTT
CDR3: CASRRLAGTSPQYF

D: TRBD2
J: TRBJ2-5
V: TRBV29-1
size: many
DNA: TGCAGCGTCTATAGCGGGGGCGAGACCCAGTACTTC
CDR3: CSVYSGGETQYF

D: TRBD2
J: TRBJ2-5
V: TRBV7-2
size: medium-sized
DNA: TGTGCCAGCAGCTCCCAAGGGGCGGGGGGCCGCCAAGAGACCCAGTACTTC
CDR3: CASSSQGAGGRQETQYF